Following are 4 T cell receptor beta chains from one sample sequenced in a study of early T cells in non-severe SARS-CoV-2 infection. TCRdb reprocessed the 5' RACE reads via MiXCR and lists one record per CDR3 protein. This table holds 70,000 to 75,000 distinct CDR3 sequences, roughly 13% found once. The source material was whole blood. All receptors come from an adult who was a healthcare worker with PCR-confirmed SARS-CoV-2 infection or an uninfected control (not recorded which).

This clonotype has ten or more counts. The chain combines TRBV29-1 with TRBJ2-5; 9 nucleotides match TRBD1. The CDR3 has 13 residues. Germline assignment: CDR1 SQVTM and CDR2 ANQGSEA. With 4 bases clipped from V and 2 bases from J, the junction kept 2 bases outside the gene matches. CDR3 residues: CSVGQGVQETQYF. The CDR3 coding sequence is TGCAGCGTTGGACAGGGGGTACAAGAGACCCAGTACTTC. The variable domain in full, completed from reference TRBV29-1 and TRBJ2-5, reads SAVISQKPSRDICQRGTSLTIQCQVDSQVTMMFWYRQQPGQSLTLIATANQGSEATYESGFVIDKFPISRPNLTFSTLTVSNMSPEDSSIYLCSVGQGVQETQYFGPGTRLLVL.

The rearrangement uses TRBV29-1 and TRBJ2-7, with a tentative D call TRBD1 (5 bases). The germline V and J ends were trimmed by 4 bases and 7 bases, with 14 bases remaining between them. Germline lookup yields CDR1 SQVTM and CDR2 ANQGSEA. This CDR3 contains 12 residues. DNA for the CDR3: TGCAGCGTTGTGTTAGGGCAGGGAGAGCAGTACTTC. Translated: CSVVLGQGEQYF.

At least ten counts were recorded for this clonotype. This chain uses TRBV7-9 with TRBJ1-5, with a possible D match to TRBD1 (6 bases). The CDR3 sequence is 15 residues long. Between the trimmed V and J ends, which lost 0 bases and 4 bases, there was a span of 10 bases. Germline CDR1 is SEHNR and CDR2 is FQNEAQ (reference sequence). CDR3 in amino acids: CASSLAGGSNQPQHF. The CDR3 DNA sequence: TGTGCCAGCAGCTTAGCCGGGGGCAGTAATCAGCCCCAGCATTTT.

This chain links TRBV7-2 with TRBJ2-6; D is possibly TRBD1 or TRBD2 (5 bases each). Germline CDR1 and CDR2: SGHTA and FQGNSA. Between the trimmed V and J ends, which lost 5 bases and 0 bases, there was a span of 14 bases. This CDR3 has 17 amino acids. The chain's CDR3 is CASSRGNWGSGANVLTF. The CDR3 DNA follows: TGTGCCAGCAGCCGGGGCAATTGGGGCTCTGGGGCCAACGTCCTGACTTTC.